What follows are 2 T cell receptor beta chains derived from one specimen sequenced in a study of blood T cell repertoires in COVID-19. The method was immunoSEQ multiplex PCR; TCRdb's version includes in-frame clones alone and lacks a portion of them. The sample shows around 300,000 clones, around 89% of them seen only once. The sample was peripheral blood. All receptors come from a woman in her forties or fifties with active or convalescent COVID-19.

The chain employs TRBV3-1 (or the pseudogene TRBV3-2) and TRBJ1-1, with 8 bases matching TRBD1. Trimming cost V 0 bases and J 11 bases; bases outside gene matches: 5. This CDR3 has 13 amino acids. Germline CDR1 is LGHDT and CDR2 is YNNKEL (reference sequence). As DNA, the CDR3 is TGTGCCAGCAGCCAAGATCCGGGGACAGGCGCTTTCTTT. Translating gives CASSQDPGTGAFF.

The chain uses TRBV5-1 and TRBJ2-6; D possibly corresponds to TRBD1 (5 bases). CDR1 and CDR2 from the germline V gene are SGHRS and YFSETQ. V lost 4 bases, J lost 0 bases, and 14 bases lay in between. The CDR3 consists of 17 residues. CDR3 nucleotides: TGCGCCAGCAGCCTCGGACATGTATACTCTGGGGCCAACGTCCTGACTTTC. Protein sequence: CASSLGHVYSGANVLTF.